One and the same sample provided the 24 T cell receptor beta chains below, sequenced in a study of blood T cell repertoires in COVID-19. Clones were read by immunoSEQ multiplex PCR, and TCRdb kept only the in-frame ones, dropping some. Of 180,000 or so clones listed, 75% to 90% were seen once; the top ten hold 8.2%. Sequencing was done on a sample of peripheral blood. These receptors came from a woman aged 55-75 years with acute or convalescent COVID-19.

The rearrangement joins TRBV10-3 to TRBJ1-5; D is uncertain. From germline, CDR1 is ENHRY and CDR2 SYGVKD. The CDR3 covers 13 residues. V was trimmed by 3 bases and J by 5 bases, leaving 8 bases between them. DNA of the CDR3: TGTGCCATCAGTGATAGAGGCGATCAGCCCCAGCATTTT. Its translation: CAISDRGDQPQHF.

The rearrangement links TRBV28 to TRBJ2-7, with TRBD2 matching over 8 bases. The CDR3 loop spans 14 amino acids. J gave up 4 bases and V 6 bases, and 8 bases lay outside the gene matches. Germline V gene data show CDR1 as MDHEN and CDR2 as SYDVKM. As DNA, the CDR3 is TGTGCCAGCAGCTTGGTAGCGGGACTTTACGAGCAGTACTTC. The encoded protein is CASSLVAGLYEQYF.

The rearrangement uses TRBV30 and TRBJ1-1; 8 nucleotides line up with TRBD1. The CDR3 contains 12 residues. V gave up 5 bases and J gave up 11 bases; unmatched junction bases: 10. Per germline, CDR1 GTSNPN and CDR2 SVGIG (reference sequence). The CDR3 is CAWSWTGRAAFF. As DNA, the CDR3 is TGTGCCTGGTCTTGGACAGGGAGGGCGGCTTTCTTT. Drawing the rest from reference TRBV30 and TRBJ1-1, the complete variable domain is SQTIHQWPATLVQPVGSPLSLECTVEGTSNPNLYWYRQAAGRGLQLLFYSVGIGQISSEVPQNLSASRPQDRQFILSSKKLLLSDSGFYLCAWSWTGRAAFFGQGTRLTVV.

CDR3 amino acids: CAISESVGDQPQHF. The CDR3 DNA follows: TGTGCCATCAGTGAGTCGGTAGGAGATCAGCCCCAGCATTTT. The V and J genes are TRBV10-3 and TRBJ1-5; D gene ambiguous. This CDR3 comprises 14 residues. V was pared by 0 bases and J by 5 bases, with 8 bases between. CDR1 is ENHRY and CDR2 is SYGVKD in the germline V gene.

The rearrangement joins TRBV3-1 (or the pseudogene TRBV3-2) to TRBJ1-3, with TRBD1 identical over 7 bases. Trimming took 1 base from V and 4 from J; bases not matched to a gene: 4. This CDR3 is 15 amino acids long. Per germline, CDR1 LGHDT and CDR2 YNNKEL (reference sequence). The CDR3 DNA sequence: TGTGCCAGCAGCCAAGGAAGGGGGCTCGGAAACACCATATATTTT. Amino acids: CASSQGRGLGNTIYF.

This clone was detected a few times. This chain joins TRBV7-3 and TRBJ1-1, with D perhaps matching TRBD1 (6 bases). Per germline, CDR1 SGHTA and CDR2 FQGTGA. CDR3 size: 15 residues. V was clipped by 5 bases and J by 4 bases, with 17 bases between them. The CDR3 DNA follows: TGTGCCAGCAGCCGCTCTGGGGGGGCGAGCACTGAAGCTTTCTTT. Its protein is CASSRSGGASTEAFF.

The chain employs TRBV6-1 and TRBJ2-7, with 8 bases aligning to TRBD2. The CDR3 has 15 residues. With 7 bases clipped from V and 2 bases from J, the junction kept 10 bases outside the gene matches. Germline CDR1 and CDR2: MNHNS and SASEGT. CDR3 DNA: TGTGCCAGCATCTCTTCCACTAGCGGCACCTACGAGCAGTACTTC. Amino acids: CASISSTSGTYEQYF.

This chain uses TRBV3-1 (or the pseudogene TRBV3-2) with TRBJ2-3, with 7 bases identical to TRBD2. The trim removed 6 bases at V and 4 bases at J, leaving 13 bases unmatched. Germline lookup yields CDR1 LGHDT and CDR2 YNNKEL (reference sequence). This CDR3 comprises 16 residues. The CDR3 coding sequence is TGTGCCAGCAGGTCGGAGGGAGCGGGAATCTCAGATACGCAGTATTTT. Encoded protein: CASRSEGAGISDTQYF.

V is TRBV27 and J is TRBJ1-6; possibly TRBD1 for D (6 bases). Trimming removed 5 bases from V and 0 bases from J, with 14 bases in between. There are 17 residues in the CDR3. Looked up from germline, CDR1 is MNHEY and CDR2 is SMNVEV (reference sequence). CDR3 bases: TGTGCCAGCAGTCTTAATCGGACAGCCTCCTATAATTCACCCCTCCACTTT. Protein product: CASSLNRTASYNSPLHF.

This clone is a singleton in its sample. The chain recombines TRBV18 with TRBJ1-5; D remains unclear. The CDR3 runs to 13 residues. Trimming took off 3 bases at V and 6 bases at J, with 9 bases between the two ends. The germline V gene has CDR1 KGHSH and CDR2 LQKENI. The CDR3 DNA reads TGTGCCAGCTCACCCGCCGAGGTTCAGCCCCAGCATTTT. Protein sequence: CASSPAEVQPQHF.

The genes are TRBV28 and TRBJ1-2; 8 bases match TRBD1. The CDR3 loop spans 14 amino acids. The V gene's germline CDR1 is MDHEN and CDR2 SYDVKM. The V and J ends lost 9 bases and 3 bases, in that order; junction bases with no gene match: 9. CDR3 bases: TGTGCCAGTACCGGGACAGGTCTTTACTATGGCTACACCTTC. Protein product: CASTGTGLYYGYTF.

The chain carries TRBV30 and TRBJ1-1; no clear D gene. Germline CDR1 GTSNPN, CDR2 SVGIG (reference sequence). The CDR3 contains 13 residues. The ends were cut back, 0 bases at V and 6 bases at J, with 11 bases in the middle. The CDR3 bases are TGTGCCTGGAGTGTACGCTGGAGCGCTGAAGCTTTCTTT. Translated, it gives CAWSVRWSAEAFF.

The genes are TRBV11-3 and TRBJ2-3, with TRBD1 as a possible D gene (7 bases). V lost 1 base and J 1 base, leaving 15 bases between the germline ends. Germline CDR1 reads SGHNT; CDR2 reads YENEEA. The CDR3 loop spans 17 amino acids. CDR3 residues: CASSLGPRGTGTDTQYF. CDR3 DNA: TGTGCCAGCAGCTTAGGCCCCAGGGGGACTGGCACAGATACGCAGTATTTT.

This chain uses TRBV19 with TRBJ1-4, with 7 positions matching TRBD1. This CDR3 comprises 15 residues. CDR1 LNHDA and CDR2 SQIVND come from the germline V gene (reference sequence). Trimming cost V 7 bases and J 7 bases; bases outside gene matches: 12. The CDR3 DNA sequence: TGTGCCAGTATTCCGAACAGGGGCCGGGGTGAAAAACTGTTTTTT. Residues: CASIPNRGRGEKLFF.

This rearrangement joins TRBV5-1 to TRBJ2-1, with 14 bases that match TRBD2. The junction had 4 bases not matched to a gene; V was cut back by 7 bases and J by 7 bases. Germline CDR1 reads SGHRS; CDR2 reads YFSETQ. This CDR3 contains 14 residues. As DNA, the CDR3 is TGCGCCAGCCAGACTAGCGGGAGGGTAAATGAGCAGTTCTTC. This sequence encodes CASQTSGRVNEQFF.

The V gene is TRBV29-1, the J gene TRBJ1-1; 9 bases match TRBD1. There are 13 residues in the CDR3. From germline, CDR1 is SQVTM and CDR2 ANQGSEA. V gave up 5 bases and J gave up 4 bases; unmatched junction bases: 5. The CDR3: CSVWTGAPTEAFF. The DNA of the CDR3 is TGCAGCGTTTGGACAGGGGCGCCCACTGAAGCTTTCTTT. The full variable domain, rest sourced from reference TRBV29-1 and TRBJ1-1, is SAVISQKPSRDICQRGTSLTIQCQVDSQVTMMFWYRQQPGQSLTLIATANQGSEATYESGFVIDKFPISRPNLTFSTLTVSNMSPEDSSIYLCSVWTGAPTEAFFGQGTRLTVV.

This clone was seen a single time. The sample contains more than one DNA sequence encoding this CDR3. The chain has TRBV19 and TRBJ2-5; perhaps TRBD2 as D (5 bases). CDR1 is LNHDA and CDR2 is SQIVND in the germline V gene (reference sequence). Trimming removed 3 bases from V and 5 bases from J, with 7 bases in between. This CDR3 has 12 residues. This CDR3 reads CASSIAGETQYF. The DNA for the CDR3 is TGTGCCAGTAGTATTGCGGGTGAGACCCAGTACTTC. Looking up the rest from reference TRBV19 and TRBJ2-5 gives the full variable domain: DGGITQSPKYLFRKEGQNVTLSCEQNLNHDAMYWYRQDPGQGLRLIYYSQIVNDFQKGDIAEGYSVSREKKESFPLTVTSAQKNPTAFYLCASSIAGETQYFGPGTRLLVL.

This chain uses TRBV30 with TRBJ2-3, with a possible D match to TRBD1 (6 bases). Looked up from germline, CDR1 is GTSNPN and CDR2 is SVGIG (reference sequence). V lost 3 bases and J lost 2, with 21 bases in between. The CDR3 loop spans 17 amino acids. This chain's CDR3 is CAWRHRQPGHLTDTQYF. The CDR3 nucleotides read TGTGCCTGGAGACACCGACAGCCGGGACACCTCACAGATACGCAGTATTTT.

This chain connects TRBV27 to TRBJ1-6; D gene uncertain. V was shortened by 8 bases and J by 4 bases, with 6 bases between the two germline ends. Germline CDR1 reads MNHEY; CDR2 reads SMNVEV (reference sequence). The length of the CDR3 is 12 residues. In nucleotides, the CDR3 is TGTGCCAGCGGCCGTTATAATTCACCCCTCCACTTT. Translating it yields CASGRYNSPLHF.

Points on this clone: Mismatch with germline at one junction end may stem from a read error. The chain carries TRBV7-7 and TRBJ2-7; TRBD2 might be the D (6 bases). Germline CDR1 reads SSHAT; CDR2 reads FNYEAQ (reference sequence). The CDR3 is made up of 15 amino acids. The CDR3 region has the DNA TGTGCTAGCAGCCCCGCTCCGGGAGCTCCATACGAGCAGTACTTC. Translation gives CASSPAPGAPYEQYF.

This clone was recorded once. The chain recombines TRBV5-1 with TRBJ2-3; 7 bases are shared with TRBD1. Germline assignment: CDR1 SGHRS and CDR2 YFSETQ. The CDR3 length is 17 residues. Trimming took 4 bases from V and 1 from J; bases not matched to a gene: 12. CDR3 DNA: TGCGCCAGCAGCGAGGCTACAGGGGCGGCGGGCACAGATACGCAGTATTTT. Its protein is CASSEATGAAGTDTQYF. Variable domain in full (rest from reference TRBV5-1 and TRBJ2-3): KAGVTQTPRYLIKTRGQQVTLSCSPISGHRSVSWYQQTPGQGLQFLFEYFSETQRNKGNFPGRFSGRQFSNSRSEMNVSTLELGDSALYLCASSEATGAAGTDTQYFGPGTRLTVL.

The rearrangement links TRBV24-1 to TRBJ2-1; 7 bases align to TRBD1. V trimming: 5 bases; J trimming: 9 bases; junction bases outside the gene matches: 3. The CDR3 loop spans 12 amino acids. The germline CDR1 and CDR2 sequences are KGHDR and SFDVKD. CDR3 sequence: CATSGDRVEQFF. CDR3 coding DNA: TGTGCCACCAGTGGCGACAGGGTTGAGCAGTTCTTC.

The rearrangement joins TRBV3-1 (or the pseudogene TRBV3-2) to TRBJ1-2; D gene unclear. From germline, CDR1 is LGHDT and CDR2 YNNKEL (reference sequence). There are 13 residues in the CDR3. Between the trimmed V and J ends, which lost 3 bases and 4 bases, there was a span of 9 bases. The CDR3 region has the DNA TGTGCCAGCAGCCATCGCGGCGCCTATGGCTACACCTTC. Its translation is CASSHRGAYGYTF.

The count of this clone is one. The chain has TRBV10-2 and TRBJ1-5; D is uncertain. Trimming pared 5 bases from V and 9 bases from J, leaving 5 bases between. Per germline, CDR1 WSHSY and CDR2 SAAADI. The CDR3 sequence is 10 residues long. The CDR3 sequence: CASSSRPQHF. The CDR3 DNA follows: TGCGCCAGCAGTTCGCGGCCCCAGCATTTT.